This T cell receptor (beta chain) was identified during a study of cytomegalovirus exposure and HLA in healthy donors. Findings and limits, study-wide: In a later analysis, at a false discovery rate of 0.05, approximately 16,000 TCR beta sequences were associated with HLA alleles. A previous analysis found most TCR beta V segments productive roughly 90% or roughly 30% of the time.

The PCR used 60 Vbeta and 13 Jbeta primers. Under the authors' procedure: Later analysis identified 88 million or so unique TCR beta chains, approximately 11 million shared. Data came from immunoSEQ multiplex PCR; TCRdb stores just in-frame clones and leaves some out. V and J calls and clone size are copied from that table; D and trimming were computed from the DNA. This table has about 52,000 clones, less than 70% appearing once. Of note for this clone: Its antigen is unknown.

Unmatched junction bases numbered 7, after V lost 5 bases and J lost 1 base. Germline lookup yields CDR1 SGHAT and CDR2 FQNNGV. The CDR3 length is 15 residues. The genes are TRBV11-2 and TRBJ1-1; TRBD1 matches 7 bases. This receptor was taken from a human donor in good health. Source material: PBMCs. The DNA for the CDR3 is TGTGCCAGCAGCCAGAGGGGGACAGCGAACACTGAAGCTTTCTTT. Protein product: CASSQRGTANTEAFF.